The present entry profiles one TCR beta chain with its context. What it binds is unknown. TCRdb reprocessed the reads via MiXCR and lists one record per CDR3 protein. The table records about 42,000 distinct CDR3 sequences, 10% to 15% of them present only once. Looked up from germline, CDR1 is SGHRS and CDR2 is YFSETQ. The CDR3 is made up of 16 amino acids. V shed 0 bases, J shed 1 base, and the junction held 2 bases outside the gene matches. These data originate in a study of type 1 regulatory T cells. Sequencing was performed on cultured non-Tr1 T cells, either the whole culture or a sorted T cell fraction (not recorded which). The receptor comes from a human donor in good health. The V call is TRBV5-1, the J call TRBJ2-2; 8 bases agree with TRBD2. CDR3 amino acids: CASSLALAGNTGELFF. The CDR3 coding sequence is TGCGCCAGCAGCTTGGCGCTAGCGGGGAACACCGGGGAGCTGTTTTTT. Using reference TRBV5-1 and TRBJ2-2 for the parts outside the CDR3, the full variable domain is KAGVTQTPRYLIKTRGQQVTLSCSPISGHRSVSWYQQTPGQGLQFLFEYFSETQRNKGNFPGRFSGRQFSNSRSEMNVSTLELGDSALYLCASSLALAGNTGELFFGEGSRLTVL.